The 20 T cell receptor beta chains below come from one sample, sequenced in a study of CD8 T cells in Susac syndrome (dated by TCRdb to between 2017 and 2020). The library relied on the immunoSEQ multiplex PCR assay. RNA was extracted using the RNeasy kit, and about 0.45 to 1 ug of the RNA was reverse transcribed with random hexamers. TCRdb trimmed public reads at Q25 via fastp, called clones via MiXCR and kept in-frame beta chains. Under each unique CDR3 protein, matching rows form one entry showing the most common genes and DNA. The sample contains about 290,000 distinct CDR3 sequences, approximately 85% of them found a single time. Clones ranked in the top ten supply around 0.2% of the sample. Source material: CD8+ T cells from PBMCs. These receptors were obtained from a human donor with multiple sclerosis.

This clonotype showed up just once. J is TRBJ2-1 and V is TRBV15; 8 positions match TRBD2. J gave up 4 bases and V 4 bases, and 3 bases lay outside the gene matches. Germline CDR1 LNHNV, CDR2 YYDKDF (reference sequence). The CDR3 covers 14 residues. CDR3 sequence: CATSIASGYNEQFF. In DNA form, the CDR3 reads TGTGCCACCAGCATTGCTAGCGGGTACAATGAGCAGTTCTTC.

This clonotype was observed a handful of times. This chain joins TRBV6-5 and TRBJ2-5, with 11 bases identical to TRBD2. This CDR3 has 15 amino acids. CDR1 MNHEY and CDR2 SVGAGI come from the germline V gene. The V and J ends lost 7 bases and 5 bases, in that order; junction bases with no gene match: 9. CDR3 bases: TGTGCCAGCAAGGGGATAGCGGGAGGGCCCGAGACCCAGTACTTC. Its translation is CASKGIAGGPETQYF.

The chain is built from TRBV27 and TRBJ2-7; TRBD2 might be the D (5 bases). V was clipped by 5 bases and J by 5 bases, with 22 bases between them. The CDR3 has 16 residues. Per germline, CDR1 MNHEY and CDR2 SMNVEV (reference sequence). This CDR3 reads CASSPIGGSGQNEQYF. The CDR3 bases are TGTGCCAGCAGTCCCATCGGTGGGAGCGGCCAAAACGAGCAGTACTTC.

The chain uses TRBV20-1 and TRBJ2-7; 7 bases fit TRBD2. The CDR3 spans 13 residues. The trim removed 0 bases at V and 6 bases at J, leaving 5 bases unmatched. Germline CDR1 reads DFQATT; CDR2 reads SNEGSKA (reference sequence). The CDR3 nucleotides are TGCAGTGCTAGAGATGAGGGACTAAGCGAGCAGTACTTC. Encoded protein: CSARDEGLSEQYF.

This clonotype occurred a few times. V is TRBV20-1 and J is TRBJ2-7; 8 positions agree with TRBD2. The CDR3 contains 15 residues. V trimming: 1 base; J trimming: 3 bases; junction bases outside the gene matches: 8. Germline-derived CDR1 and CDR2 are DFQATT and SNEGSKA (reference sequence). This chain's CDR3 is CSARASGGAVYEQYF. CDR3 sequence (DNA): TGCAGTGCTAGAGCCTCGGGGGGGGCGGTCTACGAGCAGTACTTC.

V gene TRBV5-6 combines with J gene TRBJ2-3; TRBD2 agrees at 8 bases. J gave up 3 bases and V 1 base, and 7 bases lay outside the gene matches. Germline V lookup: CDR1 SGHDT, CDR2 YYEEEE. The CDR3 length is 16 residues. The CDR3 here is CASSLSAGVKTDTQYF. As DNA, the CDR3 is TGTGCCAGCAGCTTGTCAGCGGGAGTAAAGACAGATACGCAGTATTTT.

The chain is built from TRBV19 and TRBJ1-1, with TRBD1 as a possible D gene (5 bases). The germline V gene encodes CDR1 LNHDA and CDR2 SQIVND (reference sequence). The V and J ends lost 1 base and 0 bases respectively, with 9 bases between them. The length of the CDR3 is 15 residues. The CDR3 protein is CASSIVEGLNTEAFF. CDR3 DNA: TGTGCCAGTAGTATAGTCGAGGGACTGAACACTGAAGCTTTCTTT.

DNA of the CDR3: TGTGCCAGCAGCCCCTACGAGGGGAGGCACTATGGCTACACCTTC. Its protein product is CASSPYEGRHYGYTF. The V call is TRBV5-6, the J call TRBJ1-2; TRBD1 is a possible D gene (5 bases). The CDR3 extends over 15 amino acids. Germline-derived CDR1 and CDR2 are SGHDT and YYEEEE. The germline V and J ends were trimmed by 4 bases and 3 bases, with 16 bases remaining between them.

The chain joins TRBV5-6 to TRBJ1-4; TRBD1 agrees at 8 bases. This CDR3 region has 14 residues. Trimming at V came to 3 bases and at J to 6 bases, leaving 4 bases not matched to a gene. Germline-derived CDR1 and CDR2 are SGHDT and YYEEEE. The CDR3 sequence: CASSWTGWDEKLFF. The CDR3 bases are TGTGCCAGCAGCTGGACAGGGTGGGATGAAAAACTGTTTTTT.

The rearrangement links TRBV5-4 to TRBJ1-2, with D unresolved. The germline V gene has CDR1 SGHNT and CDR2 YYREEE (reference sequence). This CDR3 contains 15 residues. V lost 2 bases and J lost 8, with 19 bases in between. The CDR3 here is CASSFLPPDRTGYTF. In nucleotides, the CDR3 is TGTGCCAGCAGCTTTCTTCCCCCCGACCGGACGGGCTACACCTTC.

This chain connects TRBV13 to TRBJ2-1, with 9 positions matching TRBD2. The CDR3 totals 16 residues. From germline, CDR1 is PRHDT and CDR2 FYEKMQ (reference sequence). With V trimmed by 5 bases and J by 0 bases, 5 bases remained unmatched. DNA of the CDR3: TGTGCCAGCAGCACCGGGACTAGCCGCTCCTACAATGAGCAGTTCTTC. It translates to CASSTGTSRSYNEQFF.

The V gene is TRBV12-3 or TRBV12-4, the J gene TRBJ2-3, with TRBD2 matching 12 bases. The CDR3 contains 16 residues. J was trimmed by 1 base and V by 6 bases; bases with no gene match: 5. The CDR3 region is CASRQGLAGRTDTQYF. CDR3 DNA: TGTGCCAGCAGGCAAGGACTAGCGGGGCGCACAGATACGCAGTATTTT.

The gene calls are TRBV24-1 and TRBJ1-4, with 7 bases that match TRBD1. J gave up 0 bases and V 3 bases, and 6 bases lay outside the gene matches. CDR1 is KGHDR, CDR2 SFDVKD, per germline. This CDR3 has 17 residues. The CDR3 loop is CATSDLGTATTNEKLFF. Written as DNA, the CDR3 is TGTGCCACCAGTGATCTGGGGACAGCGACAACTAATGAAAAACTGTTTTTT.

This clonotype was counted a few times. The rearrangement joins TRBV27 to TRBJ2-7; TRBD2 aligns across 8 bases. Germline V CDR1 and CDR2: MNHEY, SMNVEV (reference sequence). This CDR3 comprises 15 residues. V shed 1 base, J shed 0 bases, and the junction held 2 bases outside the gene matches. In nucleotides, the CDR3 is TGTGCCAGCAGTTTATTGGCGGGGGGCTCCTACGAGCAGTACTTC. Its translation: CASSLLAGGSYEQYF.

V usage is TRBV6-5 and J usage is TRBJ1-5; D unclear. Trimming removed 1 base at V and 3 bases at J, with 10 bases between. The CDR3 is 15 residues long. Germline-derived CDR1 and CDR2 are MNHEY and SVGAGI. The DNA for the CDR3 is TGTGCCAGCAGTTACTTCGCGACACCCAATCAGCCCCAGCATTTT. The encoded protein is CASSYFATPNQPQHF.

The chain links TRBV28 to TRBJ2-5, with TRBD1 as a possible D gene (6 bases). V was clipped by 5 bases and J by 4 bases, with 20 bases between them. Germline CDR1 is MDHEN and CDR2 is SYDVKM. This CDR3 is built from 16 residues. Here the CDR3 DNA reads TGTGCCAGCAGTGATACAGGGAGTGTATGGGGAGAGACCCAGTACTTC. This codes for CASSDTGSVWGETQYF.

As concerns this clonotype: Because it lacks the conserved phenylalanine or tryptophan at the end, this CDR3 is likely a read error. The chain carries TRBV11-2 and TRBJ2-7; possible D gene TRBD2, 6 bases. Germline assignment: CDR1 SGHAT and CDR2 FQNNGV. The CDR3 has 14 amino acids. The germline V and J ends were trimmed by 5 bases and 7 bases, with 18 bases remaining between them. In DNA, the CDR3 is TGTGCCAGCAGCGTTACGGGGGAGGTGTGGGAGCAGTACCTC. This gives the protein CASSVTGEVWEQYL.

The table lists this clonotype with a few counts. This rearrangement joins TRBV4-1 to TRBJ2-7; D remains ambiguous. The V gene's germline CDR1 is MGHRA and CDR2 YSYEKL. The CDR3 extends over 14 amino acids. V was cut by 4 bases and J by 2 bases, with 12 bases left in between. The CDR3 loop is CASSRGSGTYEQYF. CDR3 nucleotide sequence: TGCGCCAGCAGCCGGGGATCAGGCACCTACGAGCAGTACTTC.

This chain connects TRBV12-3 or TRBV12-4 to TRBJ2-7; 10 positions match TRBD1. The J segment lost 3 bases and the V segment lost 6 bases, leaving 8 bases of the junction unmatched. This CDR3 has 15 amino acids. Here the CDR3 reads CASRPGTGVFYEQYF. CDR3 sequence (DNA): TGTGCCAGCAGACCCGGGACAGGGGTGTTCTACGAGCAGTACTTC.

The chain combines TRBV12-3 or TRBV12-4 with TRBJ1-5; D gene unclear. The CDR3 totals 16 residues. V dropped 1 base and J dropped 5 bases, with 15 bases sitting between them. The CDR3 nucleotides are TGTGCCAGCAGTTTAGTGTCACAAGGGTCCCATCAGCCCCAGCATTTT. It is translated as CASSLVSQGSHQPQHF.